Below are 12 T cell receptor beta chains sequenced from a single sample in a study. TCRdb called the RT-PCR reads again in MiXCR, with one record for every CDR3 protein. The repertoire holds fewer than 800,000 distinct CDR3 sequences, with over 12% as singletons. Input material: memory CD4+ T cells from blood. The source is a female donor in good health, serving as a healthy control.

This chain links TRBV28 with TRBJ2-2; D is perhaps TRBD1 (5 bases). The CDR3 has 16 residues. The germline V gene encodes CDR1 MDHEN and CDR2 SYDVKM. V lost 7 bases and J lost 1, with 16 bases in between. CDR3 DNA: TGTGCCAGCAAGGGGTGGGTGTATTTGAACACCGGGGAGCTGTTTTTT. Encoded protein: CASKGWVYLNTGELFF.

This clonotype was observed a single time. The rearrangement joins TRBV2 to TRBJ1-1; D is perhaps TRBD1 (6 bases). The V end lost 4 bases, the J end lost 5 bases, and 14 bases lay between the germline ends. The CDR3 extends over 14 amino acids. Germline lookup yields CDR1 SNHLY and CDR2 FYNNEI. The CDR3 reads CASSVQGRWTEAFF. The CDR3 DNA follows: TGTGCCAGCAGTGTTCAGGGGAGGTGGACTGAAGCTTTCTTT. The full variable domain, rest sourced from reference TRBV2 and TRBJ1-1, is EPEVTQTPSHQVTQMGQEVILRCVPISNHLYFYWYRQILGQKVEFLVSFYNNEISEKSEIFDDQFSVERPDGSNFTLKIRSTKLEDSAMYFCASSVQGRWTEAFFGQGTRLTVV.

This clonotype was detected a few times. V gene TRBV7-2 combines with J gene TRBJ2-7; unclear D gene. V was trimmed by 5 bases and J by 6 bases, leaving 20 bases between them. CDR1 and CDR2 (germline): SGHTA, FQGNSA. The CDR3 runs to 15 residues. The CDR3 region has the DNA TGTGCCAGCAGCGCCGCTAGTAGGTCCCTGGGCGAGCAGTACTTC. This codes for CASSAASRSLGEQYF.

There are a few counts of this clonotype. The J gene is TRBJ2-1, the V gene TRBV4-1, with TRBD2 matching 11 bases. CDR1 and CDR2 from the germline V gene are MGHRA and YSYEKL. V was pared by 4 bases and J by 8 bases, with 7 bases of the junction left unmatched. The CDR3 has 15 residues. The CDR3 sequence: CASSLSGRARDEQFF. Here the CDR3 DNA reads TGCGCCAGCAGCCTTAGCGGGAGGGCCAGGGATGAGCAGTTCTTC.

Many counts were recorded for this clonotype. The rearrangement joins TRBV27 to TRBJ1-5; TRBD1 agrees at 8 bases. J was trimmed by 6 bases and V by 8 bases; bases with no gene match: 18. The CDR3 spans 17 residues. CDR1 is MNHEY, CDR2 SMNVEV, per germline (reference sequence). The CDR3 reads CASRDSQAGGFGQPQHF. The CDR3 region has the DNA TGTGCCAGCCGAGACAGCCAGGCAGGGGGCTTCGGTCAGCCCCAGCATTTT.

The chain is built from TRBV7-9 and TRBJ1-2; D may be TRBD1 (5 bases). Germline CDR1 SEHNR, CDR2 FQNEAQ (reference sequence). The CDR3 spans 18 residues. Trimming stripped 3 bases from V and 3 bases from J, with 23 bases between. As DNA, the CDR3 is TGTGCCAGCAGCTTTTCTCTTAAGGACAATAACGGTGACTATGGCTACACCTTC. It yields the protein CASSFSLKDNNGDYGYTF.

The chain combines TRBV11-2 with TRBJ2-2; 8 nucleotides match TRBD2. CDR1 and CDR2 from the germline V gene are SGHAT and FQNNGV. V lost 1 base to trimming and J lost 4 bases; unmatched junction nucleotides: 2. The CDR3 covers 15 residues. CDR3 protein: CASSLVREATGELFF. For the CDR3, the DNA is TGTGCCAGCAGCTTAGTGCGGGAGGCCACCGGGGAGCTGTTTTTT.

This clonotype has just a few counts. The rearrangement joins TRBV10-1 to TRBJ2-1, with 10 nucleotides matching TRBD2. The length of the CDR3 is 15 residues. V shed 3 bases and J 4 bases; nucleotides not matched to a gene: 3. Germline CDR1 WNHNN, CDR2 SYGVQD (reference sequence). CDR3 nucleotide sequence: TGCGCCAGCAGTGATCCTAGCGGGAGTTACAATGAGCAGTTCTTC. Residues: CASSDPSGSYNEQFF.

This clonotype was counted between two and nine times. The chain employs TRBV6-5 and TRBJ1-1; D gene unclear. In germline, CDR1 is MNHEY, CDR2 SVGAGI. Trimming removed 7 bases at V and 0 bases at J, with 9 bases between. This CDR3 region has 13 residues. The CDR3 loop is CASTSAMNTEAFF. DNA for the CDR3: TGTGCCAGCACATCGGCCATGAACACTGAAGCTTTCTTT.

In this sample, this clonotype turned up a few times. The rearrangement joins TRBV15 to TRBJ2-1, with 13 positions matching TRBD2. The CDR3 is 16 residues long. The V and J ends lost 5 bases and 4 bases, in that order; junction bases with no gene match: 5. Germline assignment: CDR1 LNHNV and CDR2 YYDKDF (reference sequence). Written as DNA, the CDR3 is TGTGCCACCAGCGGGAGGACTAGCGGGAGATACAATGAGCAGTTCTTC. This codes for CATSGRTSGRYNEQFF.

This clonotype was detected a few times. This rearrangement joins TRBV15 to TRBJ2-7; TRBD2 agrees at 7 bases. V shed 5 bases and J 7 bases; nucleotides not matched to a gene: 11. The CDR3 is made up of 14 amino acids. Germline loops: CDR1 LNHNV, CDR2 YYDKDF (reference sequence). Here the CDR3 reads CATSGSGTRGEQYF. The CDR3 region has the DNA TGTGCCACCAGCGGAAGCGGGACCCGGGGGGAGCAGTACTTC.

The sample holds many counts of this clonotype. The CDR3 DNA reads TGTGCCAGCAGCTCAGACAGAGCCCTCATGAACACTGAAGCTTTCTTT. Amino acids: CASSSDRALMNTEAFF. V gene TRBV12-3 or TRBV12-4 combines with J gene TRBJ1-1; a possible D gene is TRBD1 (5 bases). V lost 6 bases and J 0 bases, leaving 17 bases between the germline ends. The CDR3 is 16 amino acids.